This entry concerns a single T cell receptor (beta chain). Its antigen is unknown. As to time point: pretreatment peripheral blood. Germline CDR1 and CDR2: SGHTA and FQGTGA. V lost 5 bases to trimming and J lost 9 bases; unmatched junction nucleotides: 9. CDR3 length equals 14 residues. The data were produced by immunoSEQ multiplex PCR, yet TCRdb's version contains in-frame clones alone and is incomplete. The sample holds about 57,000 clones, 81% seen once. The data stem from a study of PD-L1 blockade in urothelial cancer. Study details: Prior chemotherapy regimens per patient numbered 0 to 3. Median T cell yield from blood was 120,000 to 150,000. Findings and limits, study-wide: Lower than median blood TCR clonality before treatment predicted better survival.

The source was PBMCs, collected around atezolizumab (anti-PD-L1) treatment. The sequence was obtained from a man between 70 and 80 years old with urothelial cancer. The J gene is TRBJ2-1, the V gene TRBV7-3; 8 bases map to TRBD2. CDR3 DNA sequence: TGTGCCAGCAGCACGTCGGGACTAGTAGGTGAGCAGTTCTTC. Residues: CASSTSGLVGEQFF.